This section outlines one T cell receptor beta chain sequence together with its context. Its specificity is not known. TCRdb reprocessed the 5' RACE reads with MiXCR, giving one entry per CDR3 protein. The profile shows about 400,000 distinct CDR3 sequences, about 22% of them singletons. This specimen comes from a study of T-cell memory formation after mild COVID-19. The wider study: Largely, TCR clusters stayed within a single donor.

J lost 0 bases, V lost 7 bases, and 5 bases had no gene match. Germline values: CDR1 DFQATT, CDR2 SNEGSKA (reference sequence). The CDR3 length is 14 residues. Study findings and constraints: A second wave of clones peaked on day 37, and their SARS-CoV-2 specificity went unconfirmed. Pre-infection memory harbored some responding clones, suggesting cross-reactive memory joined.

The rearrangement joins TRBV20-1 to TRBJ2-2, with 7 nucleotides matching TRBD1. The receptor was derived from an adult woman who had mild COVID-19 (a few samples of this study predate the infection). Cell type and time point are not known. The sequenced material came from PBMCs or a T cell subset sorted from them (not recorded which). The CDR3 reads CSVAGTANTGELFF. The CDR3 DNA sequence: TGCAGTGTTGCCGGGACAGCGAACACCGGGGAGCTGTTTTTT.